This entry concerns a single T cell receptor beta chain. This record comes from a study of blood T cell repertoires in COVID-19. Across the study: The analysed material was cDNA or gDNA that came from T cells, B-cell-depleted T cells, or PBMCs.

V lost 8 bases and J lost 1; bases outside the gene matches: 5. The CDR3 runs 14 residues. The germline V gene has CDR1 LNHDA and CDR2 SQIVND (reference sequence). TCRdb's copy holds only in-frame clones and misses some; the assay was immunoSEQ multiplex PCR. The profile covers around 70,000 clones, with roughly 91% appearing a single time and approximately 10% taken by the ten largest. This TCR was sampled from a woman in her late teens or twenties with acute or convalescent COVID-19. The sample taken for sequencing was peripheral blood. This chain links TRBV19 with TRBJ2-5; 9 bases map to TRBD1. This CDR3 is CASGQGYPQETQYF. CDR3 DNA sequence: TGTGCCAGTGGACAGGGGTACCCCCAAGAGACCCAGTACTTC.